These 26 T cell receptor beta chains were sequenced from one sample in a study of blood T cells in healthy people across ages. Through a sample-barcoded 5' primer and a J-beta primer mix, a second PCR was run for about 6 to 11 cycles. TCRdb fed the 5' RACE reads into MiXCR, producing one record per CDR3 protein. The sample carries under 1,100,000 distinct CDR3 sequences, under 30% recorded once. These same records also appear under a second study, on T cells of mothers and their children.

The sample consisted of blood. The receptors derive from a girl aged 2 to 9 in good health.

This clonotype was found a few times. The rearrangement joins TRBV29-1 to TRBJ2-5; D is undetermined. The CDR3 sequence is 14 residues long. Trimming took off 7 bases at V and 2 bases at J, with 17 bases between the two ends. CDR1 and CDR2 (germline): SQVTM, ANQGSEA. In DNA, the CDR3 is TGCAGCGCCGTCCCCCCAGGCCGTCAAGAGACCCAGTACTTC. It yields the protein CSAVPPGRQETQYF.

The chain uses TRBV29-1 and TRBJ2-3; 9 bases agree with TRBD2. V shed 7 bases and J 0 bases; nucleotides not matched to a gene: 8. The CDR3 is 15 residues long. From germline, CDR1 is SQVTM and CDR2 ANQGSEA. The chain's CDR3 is CSAARLAGSTDTQYF. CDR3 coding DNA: TGCAGCGCCGCCCGCCTAGCGGGAAGCACAGATACGCAGTATTTT.

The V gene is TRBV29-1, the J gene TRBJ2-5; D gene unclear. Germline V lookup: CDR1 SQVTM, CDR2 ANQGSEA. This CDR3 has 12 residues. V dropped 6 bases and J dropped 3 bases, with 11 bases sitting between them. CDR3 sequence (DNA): TGCAGCGTCAAAGGGTTGGAAGAGACCCAGTACTTC. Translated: CSVKGLEETQYF.

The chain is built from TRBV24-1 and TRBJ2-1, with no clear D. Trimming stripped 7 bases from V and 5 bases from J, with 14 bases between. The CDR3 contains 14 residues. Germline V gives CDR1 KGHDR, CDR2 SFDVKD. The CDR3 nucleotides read TGTGCCACCAGAAAATACCGGGCAGACAATGAGCAGTTCTTC. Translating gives CATRKYRADNEQFF.

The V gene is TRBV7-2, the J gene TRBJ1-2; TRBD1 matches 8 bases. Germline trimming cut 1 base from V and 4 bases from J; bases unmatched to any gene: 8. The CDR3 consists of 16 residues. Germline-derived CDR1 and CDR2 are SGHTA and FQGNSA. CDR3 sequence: CASSLGADRVGYGYTF. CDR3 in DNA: TGTGCCAGCAGCTTAGGGGCGGACAGGGTGGGCTATGGCTACACCTTC.

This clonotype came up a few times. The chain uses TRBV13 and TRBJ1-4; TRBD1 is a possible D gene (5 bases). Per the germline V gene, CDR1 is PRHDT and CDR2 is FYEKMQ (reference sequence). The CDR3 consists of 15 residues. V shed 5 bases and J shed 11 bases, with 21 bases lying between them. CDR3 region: CASSGVGQGGRKLFF. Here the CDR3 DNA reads TGTGCCAGCAGCGGTGTCGGTCAGGGCGGGAGGAAACTGTTTTTT.

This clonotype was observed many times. The CDR3 DNA follows: TGTGCCAGCAGTCCCAGGGGTGGCAATCAGCCCCAGCATTTT. Protein product: CASSPRGGNQPQHF. This rearrangement joins TRBV28 to TRBJ1-5; maybe TRBD1 (6 bases). There are 14 residues in the CDR3. CDR1 is MDHEN, CDR2 SYDVKM, per germline. The V end lost 5 bases, the J end lost 2 bases, and 10 bases lay between the germline ends.

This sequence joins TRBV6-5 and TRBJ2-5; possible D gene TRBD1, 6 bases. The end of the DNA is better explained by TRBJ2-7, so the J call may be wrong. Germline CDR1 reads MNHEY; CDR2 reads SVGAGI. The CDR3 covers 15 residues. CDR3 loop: CASSYSSGTLYEQYF. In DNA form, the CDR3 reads TGTGCCAGCAGTTACTCCTCCGGGACACTCTACGAGCAGTACTTC.

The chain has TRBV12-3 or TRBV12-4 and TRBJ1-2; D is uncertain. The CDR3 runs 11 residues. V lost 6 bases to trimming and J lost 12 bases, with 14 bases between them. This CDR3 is CASRPGPVDTF. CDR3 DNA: TGTGCCAGCAGACCCGGACCGGTCGACACCTTC.

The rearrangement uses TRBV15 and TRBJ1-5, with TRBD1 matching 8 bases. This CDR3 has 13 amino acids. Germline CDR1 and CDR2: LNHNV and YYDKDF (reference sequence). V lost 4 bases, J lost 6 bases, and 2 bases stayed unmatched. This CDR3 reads CATSTGGTQPQHF. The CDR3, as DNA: TGTGCCACCAGCACAGGGGGCACTCAGCCCCAGCATTTT.

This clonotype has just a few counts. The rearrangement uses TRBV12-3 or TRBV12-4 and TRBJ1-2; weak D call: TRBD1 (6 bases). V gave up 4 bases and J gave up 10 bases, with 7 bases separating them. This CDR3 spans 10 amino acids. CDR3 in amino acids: CASSSGDYTF. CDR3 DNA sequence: TGTGCCAGCAGTTCAGGGGACTACACCTTC.

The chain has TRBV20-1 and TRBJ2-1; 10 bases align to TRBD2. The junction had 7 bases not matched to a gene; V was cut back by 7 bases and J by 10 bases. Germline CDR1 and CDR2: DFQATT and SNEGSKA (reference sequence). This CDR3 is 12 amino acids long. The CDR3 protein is CSVTSGMGEQFF. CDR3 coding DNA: TGCAGTGTCACTAGCGGGATGGGGGAGCAGTTCTTC.

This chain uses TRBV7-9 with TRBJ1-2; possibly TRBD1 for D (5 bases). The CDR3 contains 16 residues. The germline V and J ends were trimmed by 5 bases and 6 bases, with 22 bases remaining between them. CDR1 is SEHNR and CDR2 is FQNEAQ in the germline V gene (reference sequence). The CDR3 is CASSPLSGTGRDGYTF. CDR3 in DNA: TGTGCCAGCAGCCCCCTATCAGGGACGGGGAGGGATGGCTACACCTTC. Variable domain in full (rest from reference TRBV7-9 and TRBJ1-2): DTGVSQNPRHKITKRGQNVTFRCDPISEHNRLYWYRQTLGQGPEFLTYFQNEAQLEKSRLLSDRFSAERPKGSFSTLEIQRTEQGDSAMYLCASSPLSGTGRDGYTFGSGTRLTVV.

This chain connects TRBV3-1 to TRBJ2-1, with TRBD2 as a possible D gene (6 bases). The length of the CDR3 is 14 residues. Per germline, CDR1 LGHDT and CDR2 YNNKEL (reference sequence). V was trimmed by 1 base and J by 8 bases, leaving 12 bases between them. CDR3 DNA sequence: TGTGCCAGCAGCCAAGGGACGGGCGGGGATGAGCAGTTCTTC. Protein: CASSQGTGGDEQFF.

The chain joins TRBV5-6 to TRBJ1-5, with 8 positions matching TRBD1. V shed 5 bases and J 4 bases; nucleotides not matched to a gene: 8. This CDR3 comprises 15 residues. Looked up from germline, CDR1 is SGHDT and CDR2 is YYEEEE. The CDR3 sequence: CASSFGTGDNQPQHF. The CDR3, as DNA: TGTGCCAGCAGTTTTGGGACAGGTGATAATCAGCCCCAGCATTTT.

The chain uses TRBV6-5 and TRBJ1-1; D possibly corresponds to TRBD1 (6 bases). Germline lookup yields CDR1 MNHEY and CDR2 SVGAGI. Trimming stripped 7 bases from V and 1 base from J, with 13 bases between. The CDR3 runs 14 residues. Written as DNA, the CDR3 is TGTGCCAGCAAAACCACAGGGAGGAACACTGAAGCTTTCTTT. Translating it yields CASKTTGRNTEAFF.

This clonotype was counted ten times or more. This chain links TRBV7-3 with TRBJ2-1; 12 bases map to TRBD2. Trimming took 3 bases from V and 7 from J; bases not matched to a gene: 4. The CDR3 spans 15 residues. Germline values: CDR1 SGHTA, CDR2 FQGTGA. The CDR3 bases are TGTGCCAGCAGCTTTCTAGCGGGAGGGGGAAATGAGCAGTTCTTC. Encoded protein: CASSFLAGGGNEQFF.

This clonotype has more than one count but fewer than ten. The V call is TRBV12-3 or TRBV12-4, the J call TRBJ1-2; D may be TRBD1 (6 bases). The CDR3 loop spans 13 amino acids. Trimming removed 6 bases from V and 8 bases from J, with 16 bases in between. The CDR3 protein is CASRTGQVDGYTF. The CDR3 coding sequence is TGTGCCAGCAGAACGGGACAAGTTGACGGCTACACCTTC.

The CDR3, as DNA: TGTGCCAGCAGTTTAGACGTTTGGACTTCCACTTTCACACGTGTGCCCCAAGAGACCCAGTACTTC. Encoded protein: CASSLDVWTSTFTRVPQETQYF. V usage is TRBV12-3 or TRBV12-4 and J usage is TRBJ2-5, with D perhaps TRBD2 (5 bases). This CDR3 contains 22 residues. The V and J ends lost 1 base and 1 base respectively, with 31 bases between them.

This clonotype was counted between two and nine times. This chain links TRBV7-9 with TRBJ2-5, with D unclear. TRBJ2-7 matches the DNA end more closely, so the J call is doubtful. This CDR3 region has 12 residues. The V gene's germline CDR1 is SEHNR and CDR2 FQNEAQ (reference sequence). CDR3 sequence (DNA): TGTGCCAGCAGCCACCCCAGCTACGAGCAGTACTTC. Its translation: CASSHPSYEQYF.

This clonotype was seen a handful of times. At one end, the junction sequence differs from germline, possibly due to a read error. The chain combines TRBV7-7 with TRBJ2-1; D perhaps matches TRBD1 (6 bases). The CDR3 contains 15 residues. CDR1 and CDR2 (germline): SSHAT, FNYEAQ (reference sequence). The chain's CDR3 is CASSLNQGSNNEQFF. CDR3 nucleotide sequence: TGTGCTAGCAGCTTAAACCAGGGGAGTAACAATGAGCAGTTCTTC.

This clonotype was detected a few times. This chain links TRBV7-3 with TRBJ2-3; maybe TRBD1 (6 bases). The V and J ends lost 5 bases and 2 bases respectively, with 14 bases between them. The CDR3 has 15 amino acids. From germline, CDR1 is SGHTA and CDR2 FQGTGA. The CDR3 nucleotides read TGTGCCAGCAGCCCAGGACAGACTTTCACAGATACGCAGTATTTT. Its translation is CASSPGQTFTDTQYF.

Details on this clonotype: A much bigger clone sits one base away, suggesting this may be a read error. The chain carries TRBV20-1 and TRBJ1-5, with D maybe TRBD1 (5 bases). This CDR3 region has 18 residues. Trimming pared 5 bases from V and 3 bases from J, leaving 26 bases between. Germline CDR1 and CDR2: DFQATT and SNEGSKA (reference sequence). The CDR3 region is CSAGNGLVAGGFNQPQHF. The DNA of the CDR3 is TGCAGTGCTGGAAATGGCCTTGTAGCGGGGGGATTCAATCAGCCCCAGCATTTT.

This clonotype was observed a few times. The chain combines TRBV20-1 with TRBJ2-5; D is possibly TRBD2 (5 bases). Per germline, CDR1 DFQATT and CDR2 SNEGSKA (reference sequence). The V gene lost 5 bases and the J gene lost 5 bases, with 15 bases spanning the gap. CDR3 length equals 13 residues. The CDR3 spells CSAPTFRRETQYF. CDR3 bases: TGCAGTGCTCCGACATTTAGGAGGGAGACCCAGTACTTC.

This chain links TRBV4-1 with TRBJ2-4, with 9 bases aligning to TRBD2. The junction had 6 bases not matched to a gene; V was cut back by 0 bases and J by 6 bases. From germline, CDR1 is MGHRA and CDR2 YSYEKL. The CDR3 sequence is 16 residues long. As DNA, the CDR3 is TGCGCCAGCAGCCAAGAGTCACTAGCGGGCCTAAACATTCAGTACTTC. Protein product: CASSQESLAGLNIQYF.

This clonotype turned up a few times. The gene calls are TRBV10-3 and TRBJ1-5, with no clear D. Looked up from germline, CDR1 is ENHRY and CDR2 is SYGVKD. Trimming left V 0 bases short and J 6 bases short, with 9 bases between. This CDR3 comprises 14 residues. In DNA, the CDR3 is TGTGCCATCAGTGAGTCAGGTTTTGGTCAGCCCCAGCATTTT. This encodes CAISESGFGQPQHF.